The sequence of this T cell receptor beta chain was determined in a study of blood T cell repertoires in COVID-19. Study at large: Acute and convalescent COVID-19 specimens originated in the United States, Italy and Spain. T cells, B-cell-depleted T cells, or PBMCs provided the cDNA or gDNA that served as material.

This clone appeared once. TCRdb's copy holds only in-frame clones and misses some; the assay was immunoSEQ multiplex PCR. The data show roughly 180,000 clones, around four fifths seen once. Deletions cut 0 bases from V and 5 bases from J, with 7 bases between. The CDR3 contains 14 residues. Looked up from germline, CDR1 is SGHAT and CDR2 is FQNNGV. The V and J genes are TRBV11-2 and TRBJ2-2, with a possible D match to TRBD2 (5 bases). The sequencing input was peripheral blood. The source is a woman in her twenties or thirties with acute or convalescent COVID-19. CDR3 sequence: CASSLETGTGELFF. Here the CDR3 DNA reads TGTGCCAGCAGCTTAGAGACGGGAACCGGGGAGCTGTTTTTT.